This T cell receptor (beta chain) is drawn from a study of neurological immune-mediated disorders. MiXCR was run by TCRdb on the 5' RACE reads, yielding one entry per CDR3 protein. The sample holds about 33,000 distinct CDR3 sequences, approximately 13% seen once. Time point described: longitudinal time-point 2. Sequencing was performed on PBMCs. This TCR came from a woman between 35 and 50 years old in good health.

CDR3 nucleotide sequence: TGTGCCAGTAATTGGGGCAGAACCAATCAGCCCCAGCATTTT. Translation: CASNWGRTNQPQHF. The V call is TRBV2, the J call TRBJ1-5; TRBD1 is a possible D gene (5 bases). The CDR3 covers 14 residues. The germline V and J ends were trimmed by 9 bases and 3 bases, with 15 bases remaining between them. The germline V gene encodes CDR1 SNHLY and CDR2 FYNNEI.